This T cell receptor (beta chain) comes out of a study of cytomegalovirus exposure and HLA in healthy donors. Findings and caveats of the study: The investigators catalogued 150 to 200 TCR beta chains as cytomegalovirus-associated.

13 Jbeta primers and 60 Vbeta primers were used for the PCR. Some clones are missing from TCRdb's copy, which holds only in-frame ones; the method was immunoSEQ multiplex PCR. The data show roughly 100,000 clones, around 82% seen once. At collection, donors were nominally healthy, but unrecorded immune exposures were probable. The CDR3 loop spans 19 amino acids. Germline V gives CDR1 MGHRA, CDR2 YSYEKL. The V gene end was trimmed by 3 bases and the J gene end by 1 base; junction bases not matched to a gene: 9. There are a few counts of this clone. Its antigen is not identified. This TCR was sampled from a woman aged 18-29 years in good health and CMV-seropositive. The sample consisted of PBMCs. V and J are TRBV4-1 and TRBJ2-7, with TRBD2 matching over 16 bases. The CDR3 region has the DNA TGCGCCAGCAGCCATCTTCCCGGGACTAGCGGGGGGGCATCCTACGAGCAGTACTTC. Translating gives CASSHLPGTSGGASYEQYF.